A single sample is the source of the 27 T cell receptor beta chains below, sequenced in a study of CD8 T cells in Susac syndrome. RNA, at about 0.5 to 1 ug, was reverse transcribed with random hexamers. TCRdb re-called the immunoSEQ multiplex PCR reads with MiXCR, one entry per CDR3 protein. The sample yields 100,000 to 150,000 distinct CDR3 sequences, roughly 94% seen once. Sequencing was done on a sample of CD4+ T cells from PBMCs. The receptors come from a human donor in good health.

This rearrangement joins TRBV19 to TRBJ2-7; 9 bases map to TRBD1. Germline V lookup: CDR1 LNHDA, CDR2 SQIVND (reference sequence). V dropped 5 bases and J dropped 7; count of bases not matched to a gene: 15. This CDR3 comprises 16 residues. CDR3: CASSPIAGTGFVEQYF. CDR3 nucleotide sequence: TGTGCCAGTAGTCCGATTGCCGGGACAGGGTTTGTTGAGCAGTACTTC. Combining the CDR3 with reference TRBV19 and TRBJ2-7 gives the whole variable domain DGGITQSPKYLFRKEGQNVTLSCEQNLNHDAMYWYRQDPGQGLRLIYYSQIVNDFQKGDIAEGYSVSREKKESFPLTVTSAQKNPTAFYLCASSPIAGTGFVEQYFGPGTRLTVT.

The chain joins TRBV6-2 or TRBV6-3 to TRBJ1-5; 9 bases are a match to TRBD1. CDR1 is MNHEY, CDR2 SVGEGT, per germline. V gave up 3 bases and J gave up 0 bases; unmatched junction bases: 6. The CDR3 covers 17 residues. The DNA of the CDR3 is TGTGCCAGCAGTTATTTTGGACAGGGGCCTAGCAATCAGCCCCAGCATTTT. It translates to CASSYFGQGPSNQPQHF.

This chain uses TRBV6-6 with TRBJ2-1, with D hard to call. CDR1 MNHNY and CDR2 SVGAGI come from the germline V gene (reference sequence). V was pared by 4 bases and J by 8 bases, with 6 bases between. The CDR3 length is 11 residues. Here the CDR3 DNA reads TGTGCCAGCAGTTCATTCTATGAGCAGTTCTTC. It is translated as CASSSFYEQFF.

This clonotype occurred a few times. CDR3 nucleotide sequence: TGTGCCTGGAGTGTACAGGAGGATCAGCCCCAGCATTTT. Protein product: CAWSVQEDQPQHF. The rearrangement uses TRBV30 and TRBJ1-5, with D maybe TRBD1 (5 bases). Germline CDR1 GTSNPN, CDR2 SVGIG (reference sequence). This CDR3 comprises 13 residues. Trimming removed 0 bases at V and 5 bases at J, with 8 bases between.

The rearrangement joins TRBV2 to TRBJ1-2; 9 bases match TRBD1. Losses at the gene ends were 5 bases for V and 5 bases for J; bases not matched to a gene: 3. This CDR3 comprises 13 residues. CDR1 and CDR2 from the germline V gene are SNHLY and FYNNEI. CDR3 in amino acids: CASSMTGGYGYTF. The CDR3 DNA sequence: TGTGCCAGCAGTATGACAGGGGGATATGGCTACACCTTC.

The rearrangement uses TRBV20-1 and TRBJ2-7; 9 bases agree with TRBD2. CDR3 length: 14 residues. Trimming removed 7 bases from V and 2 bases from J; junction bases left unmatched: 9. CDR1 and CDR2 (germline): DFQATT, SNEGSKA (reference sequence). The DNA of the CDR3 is TGCAGTGGCCTAAAAGCTAGCGGGACCTACGAGCAGTACTTC. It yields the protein CSGLKASGTYEQYF.

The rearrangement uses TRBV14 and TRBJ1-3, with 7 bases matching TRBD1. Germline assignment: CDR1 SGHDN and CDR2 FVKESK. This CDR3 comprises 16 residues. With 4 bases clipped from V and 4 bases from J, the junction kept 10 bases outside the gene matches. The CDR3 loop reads CASSRRRQGVGNTIYF. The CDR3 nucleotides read TGTGCCAGCAGCCGGAGGCGCCAGGGGGTCGGAAACACCATATATTTT.

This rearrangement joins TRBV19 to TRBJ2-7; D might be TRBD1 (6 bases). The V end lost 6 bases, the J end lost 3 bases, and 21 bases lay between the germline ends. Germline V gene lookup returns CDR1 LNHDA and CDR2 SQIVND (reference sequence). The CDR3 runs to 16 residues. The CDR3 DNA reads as TGTGCCAGTAGCAGACTGCCACAGGGCGAGCGCTACGAGCAGTACTTC. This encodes CASSRLPQGERYEQYF.

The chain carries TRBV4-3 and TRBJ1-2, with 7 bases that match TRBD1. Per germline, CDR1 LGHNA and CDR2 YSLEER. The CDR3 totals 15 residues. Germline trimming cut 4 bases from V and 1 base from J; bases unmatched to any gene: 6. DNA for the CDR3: TGCGCCAGCAGCCCACCCGGGACAGTTAACTATGGCTACACCTTC. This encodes CASSPPGTVNYGYTF.

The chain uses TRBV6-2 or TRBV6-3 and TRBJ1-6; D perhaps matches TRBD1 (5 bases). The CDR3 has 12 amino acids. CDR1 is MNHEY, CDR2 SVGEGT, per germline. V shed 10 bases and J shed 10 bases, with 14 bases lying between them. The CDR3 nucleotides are TGTGCCACCAGACTCTGGGGCTCACCCCTCCACTTT. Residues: CATRLWGSPLHF.

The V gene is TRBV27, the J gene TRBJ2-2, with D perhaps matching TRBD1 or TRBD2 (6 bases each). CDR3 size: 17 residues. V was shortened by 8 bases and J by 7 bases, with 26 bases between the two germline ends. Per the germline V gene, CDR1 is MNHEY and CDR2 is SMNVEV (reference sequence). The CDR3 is CASSVYLGGSGGGELFF. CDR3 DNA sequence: TGTGCCAGCTCAGTGTATCTGGGGGGCTCAGGTGGCGGGGAGCTGTTTTTT.

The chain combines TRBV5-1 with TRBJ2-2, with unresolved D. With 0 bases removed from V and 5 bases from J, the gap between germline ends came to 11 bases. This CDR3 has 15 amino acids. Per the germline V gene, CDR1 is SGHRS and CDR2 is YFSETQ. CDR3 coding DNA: TGCGCCAGCAGCTTGGATGGAGACCGAACCGGGGAGCTGTTTTTT. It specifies CASSLDGDRTGELFF.

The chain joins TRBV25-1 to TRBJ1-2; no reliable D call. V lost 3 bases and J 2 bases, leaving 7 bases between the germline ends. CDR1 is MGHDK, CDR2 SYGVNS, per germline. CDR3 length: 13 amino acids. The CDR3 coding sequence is TGTGCCAGCAGTGAGAACGGAAACTATGGCTACACCTTC. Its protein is CASSENGNYGYTF.

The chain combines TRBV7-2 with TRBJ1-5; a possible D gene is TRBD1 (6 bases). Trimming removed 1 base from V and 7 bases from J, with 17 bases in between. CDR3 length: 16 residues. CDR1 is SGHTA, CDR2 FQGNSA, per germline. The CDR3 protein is CASSLGPAEGGQPQHF. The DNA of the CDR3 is TGTGCCAGCAGCTTAGGACCCGCGGAGGGGGGGCAGCCCCAGCATTTT.

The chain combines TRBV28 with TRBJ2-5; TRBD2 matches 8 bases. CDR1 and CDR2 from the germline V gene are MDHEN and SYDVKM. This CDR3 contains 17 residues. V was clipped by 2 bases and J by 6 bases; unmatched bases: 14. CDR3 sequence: CASSLISLAGGRKTQYF. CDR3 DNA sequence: TGTGCCAGCAGTTTAATCTCCTTGGCGGGAGGTCGAAAGACCCAGTACTTC.

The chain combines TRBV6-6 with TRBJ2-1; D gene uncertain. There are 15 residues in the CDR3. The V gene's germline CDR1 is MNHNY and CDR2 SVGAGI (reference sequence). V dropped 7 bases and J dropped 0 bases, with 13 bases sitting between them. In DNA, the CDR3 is TGTGCCAGCAACCCTCAAGTAAGCTCCTACAATGAGCAGTTCTTC. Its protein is CASNPQVSSYNEQFF.

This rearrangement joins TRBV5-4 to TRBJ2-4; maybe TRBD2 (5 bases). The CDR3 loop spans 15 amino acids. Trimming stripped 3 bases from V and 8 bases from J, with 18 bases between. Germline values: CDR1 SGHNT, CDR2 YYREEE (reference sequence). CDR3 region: CASSSMASSEDIQYF. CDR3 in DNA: TGTGCCAGCAGCTCTATGGCGTCCTCGGAGGACATTCAGTACTTC. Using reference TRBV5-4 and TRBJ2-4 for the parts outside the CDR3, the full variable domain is ETGVTQSPTHLIKTRGQQVTLRCSSQSGHNTVSWYQQALGQGPQFIFQYYREEENGRGNFPPRFSGLQFPNYSSELNVNALELDDSALYLCASSSMASSEDIQYFGAGTRLSVL.

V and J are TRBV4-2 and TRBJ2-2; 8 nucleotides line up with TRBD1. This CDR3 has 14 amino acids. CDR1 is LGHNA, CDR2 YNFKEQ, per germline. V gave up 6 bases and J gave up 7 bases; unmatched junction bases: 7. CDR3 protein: CASRPGTGIGELFF. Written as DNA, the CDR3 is TGTGCCAGCAGGCCCGGGACAGGTATCGGGGAGCTGTTTTTT.

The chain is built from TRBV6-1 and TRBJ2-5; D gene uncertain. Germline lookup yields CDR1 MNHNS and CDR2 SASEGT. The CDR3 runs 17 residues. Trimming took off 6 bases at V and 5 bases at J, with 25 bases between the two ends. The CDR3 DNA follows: TGTGCCAGCAGCGAGCCGGCCCCCGGCAGGCTTGGGGAGACCCAGTACTTC. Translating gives CASSEPAPGRLGETQYF.

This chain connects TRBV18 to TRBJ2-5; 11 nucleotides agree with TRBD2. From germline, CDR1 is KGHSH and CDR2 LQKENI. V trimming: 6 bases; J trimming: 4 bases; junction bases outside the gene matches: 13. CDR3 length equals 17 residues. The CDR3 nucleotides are TGTGCCAGCTCCCCTAGGGACACCGGACTAGCGGGAGAGACCCAGTACTTC. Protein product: CASSPRDTGLAGETQYF.

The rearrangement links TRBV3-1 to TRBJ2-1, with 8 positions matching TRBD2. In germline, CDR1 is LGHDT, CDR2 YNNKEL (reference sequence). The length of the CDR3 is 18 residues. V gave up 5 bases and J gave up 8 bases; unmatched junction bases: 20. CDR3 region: CASSALRSGSTRSDEQFF. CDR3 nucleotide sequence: TGTGCCAGCAGCGCCCTTAGGAGCGGGAGTACCAGAAGCGATGAGCAGTTCTTC.

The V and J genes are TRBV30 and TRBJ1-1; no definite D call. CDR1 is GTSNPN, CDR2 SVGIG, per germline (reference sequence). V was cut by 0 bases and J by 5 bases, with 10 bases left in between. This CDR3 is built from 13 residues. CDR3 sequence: CAWSVRGGTEAFF. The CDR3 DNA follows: TGTGCCTGGAGTGTCCGGGGAGGAACTGAAGCTTTCTTT.

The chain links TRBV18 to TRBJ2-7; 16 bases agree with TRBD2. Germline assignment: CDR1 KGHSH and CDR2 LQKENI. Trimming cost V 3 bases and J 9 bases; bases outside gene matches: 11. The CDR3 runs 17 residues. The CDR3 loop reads CASSPGNPGTSGRAQYF. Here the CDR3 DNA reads TGTGCCAGCTCACCGGGAAATCCCGGGACTAGCGGGAGGGCGCAGTACTTC. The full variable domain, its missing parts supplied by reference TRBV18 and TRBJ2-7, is NAGVMQNPRHLVRRRGQEARLRCSPMKGHSHVYWYRQLPEEGLKFMVYLQKENIIDESGMPKERFSAEFPKEGPSILRIQQVVRGDSAAYFCASSPGNPGTSGRAQYFGPGTRLTVT.

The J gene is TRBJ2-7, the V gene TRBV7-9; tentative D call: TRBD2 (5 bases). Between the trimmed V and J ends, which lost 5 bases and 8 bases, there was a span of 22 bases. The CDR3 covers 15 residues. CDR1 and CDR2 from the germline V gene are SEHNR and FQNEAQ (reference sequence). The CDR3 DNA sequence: TGTGCCAGCAGCCCGATCGACCTCCAGAGGGTTCAGCAGTACTTC. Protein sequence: CASSPIDLQRVQQYF.

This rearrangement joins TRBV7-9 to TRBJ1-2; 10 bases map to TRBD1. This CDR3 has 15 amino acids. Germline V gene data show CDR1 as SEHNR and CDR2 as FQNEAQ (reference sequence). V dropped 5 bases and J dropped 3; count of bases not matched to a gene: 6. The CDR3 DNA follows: TGTGCCAGCAGCAGATTAGGGACAGGGGACTATGGCTACACCTTC. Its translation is CASSRLGTGDYGYTF.

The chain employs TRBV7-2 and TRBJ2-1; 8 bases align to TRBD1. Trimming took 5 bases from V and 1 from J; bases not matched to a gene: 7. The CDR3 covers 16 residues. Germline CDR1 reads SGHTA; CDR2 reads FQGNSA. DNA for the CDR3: TGTGCCAGCAGCAGGACAGGGTGGATGTCCTACAATGAGCAGTTCTTC. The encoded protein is CASSRTGWMSYNEQFF.

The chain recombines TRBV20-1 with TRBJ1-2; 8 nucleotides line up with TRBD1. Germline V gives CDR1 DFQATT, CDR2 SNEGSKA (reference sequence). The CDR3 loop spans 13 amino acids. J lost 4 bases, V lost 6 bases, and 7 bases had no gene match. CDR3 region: CSAAWTGSYGYTF. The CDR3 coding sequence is TGCAGTGCCGCGTGGACAGGGTCCTATGGCTACACCTTC.